This T cell receptor beta chain is drawn from a study of T cell responses to AZD1222 COVID-19 vaccine listed by TCRdb under 2021. Regarding the complete study: AZD1222 recipients whose second dose came at about 4 weeks and those whose second dose came at about 12 weeks were combined into one group, since spike-specific TCR depth and breadth did not differ between the two schedules. A total of over 230 trial participants underwent TCR sequencing, of whom around 200 received two doses of AZD1222 and roughly 25 received two doses of the MenACWY control vaccine. Trial participants were enrolled into age subgroups of 18-55, 56-69 and 70-plus years, which contained roughly 150, 30 and 60 TCR-sequenced participants, respectively. The paper's findings and limits, for the study overall: The 56-69-year group was small, and its depth increase did not reach significance, likely because of low power. The whole spike protein was spanned by vaccine-associated CD4 TCRs, and dominant responses were seen in regions 160-218 and 743-854. Spike-specific TCR breadth and depth rose significantly after two AZD1222 doses compared with day 0 and with MenACWY recipients. No day 14 peak-response samples were available, so repertoires were characterized only after the peak T cell response. Nearly half of unique spike-specific TCRs reportedly recognized epitopes outside regions mutated in the B.1.351 and B.1.1.7 variants. Participants were mostly white British and included more females than males, and it was suggested by the authors that clonal diversity may have been underestimated. Conclusions about previously exposed vaccinees are limited, since just 6 or 7 AZD1222 recipients were seropositive for SARS-CoV-2 at baseline.

The time point label for this specimen denotes: baseline before first vaccination. Vaccinee samples were obtained from the UK trials COV001 and COV002, which included a single-blind randomized controlled phase 2/3 trial of AZD1222 (ChAdOx1 nCoV-19) in healthy adults. For TCRbeta chain sequencing, PBMC samples from trial participants were taken at day 0 and at day 28 after the second dose. The CDR3 goes from the cysteine to the phenylalanine over 14 residues. The retained sequence is limited to the CDR3, 42 bases, with the frame set at the first base. V has 4 bases trimmed and J has 6 bases trimmed; junction bases matching no gene number 5. The germline V gene encodes CDR1 LGHNA and CDR2 YNFKEQ. The CDR3 regions of human TCRbeta chains were analyzed by immunosequencing. The authors' analysis ran thus. TCRs in the repertoires were compared against a reference library of SARS-CoV-2-specific TCRs that had been generated with the MIRA antigen-specificity platform. Breadth was defined as the fraction of unique TCRs that were SARS-CoV-2-associated. Depth was defined as the fraction of total T cells that were SARS-CoV-2-associated. Using the MIRA data, each spike-specific TCR was mapped to the spike region that the TCR reacts to and placed in a CD4 or CD8 class. Log10-transformed breadth and depth values were compared by one-way ANOVA with Sidak's multiple comparisons tests. The clones in this table, taken by TCRdb from immuneACCESS, are in-frame only. Not every clone is retained; where verified, under half of the shortfall comes from an unresolved V gene, and the cause of the rest is unknown. The D gene and trimming were derived from the DNA, and the V and J assignments and clone size from that table. The sample table holds tens of thousands of clones, of which more than 80% were seen once. Of the sample, 2.5% is held by the ten largest clones.

As concerns this clone: Its recognized antigen is unknown. Base qualities are not recorded, but no much larger clone differs from it by a single base.

This TCR derives from an adult in good health. Sequencing used peripheral blood, obtained on day 0 of AZD1222 vaccination. Rearrangement joined TRBV4-2 to TRBJ1-5; TRBD1 agrees with 8 junctional bases. This receptor has the CDR3 CASSPGQGSQPQHF. The nucleotide sequence is TGTGCCAGCAGCCCCGGACAGGGTAGTCAGCCCCAGCATTTT.